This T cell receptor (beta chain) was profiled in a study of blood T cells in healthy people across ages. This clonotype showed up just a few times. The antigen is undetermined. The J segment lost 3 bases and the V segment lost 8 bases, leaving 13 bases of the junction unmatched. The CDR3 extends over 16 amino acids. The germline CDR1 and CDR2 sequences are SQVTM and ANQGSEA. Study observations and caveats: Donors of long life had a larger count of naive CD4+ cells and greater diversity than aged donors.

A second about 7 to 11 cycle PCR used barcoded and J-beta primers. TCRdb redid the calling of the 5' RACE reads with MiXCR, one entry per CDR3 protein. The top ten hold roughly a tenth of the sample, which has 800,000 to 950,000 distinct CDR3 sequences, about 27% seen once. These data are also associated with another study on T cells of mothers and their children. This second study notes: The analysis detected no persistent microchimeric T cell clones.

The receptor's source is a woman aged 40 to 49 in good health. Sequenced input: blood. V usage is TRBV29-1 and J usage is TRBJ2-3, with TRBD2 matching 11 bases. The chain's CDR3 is CSPKGLAGGGTDTQYF. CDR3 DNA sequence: TGCAGCCCTAAAGGGCTAGCGGGAGGAGGGACAGATACGCAGTATTTT.